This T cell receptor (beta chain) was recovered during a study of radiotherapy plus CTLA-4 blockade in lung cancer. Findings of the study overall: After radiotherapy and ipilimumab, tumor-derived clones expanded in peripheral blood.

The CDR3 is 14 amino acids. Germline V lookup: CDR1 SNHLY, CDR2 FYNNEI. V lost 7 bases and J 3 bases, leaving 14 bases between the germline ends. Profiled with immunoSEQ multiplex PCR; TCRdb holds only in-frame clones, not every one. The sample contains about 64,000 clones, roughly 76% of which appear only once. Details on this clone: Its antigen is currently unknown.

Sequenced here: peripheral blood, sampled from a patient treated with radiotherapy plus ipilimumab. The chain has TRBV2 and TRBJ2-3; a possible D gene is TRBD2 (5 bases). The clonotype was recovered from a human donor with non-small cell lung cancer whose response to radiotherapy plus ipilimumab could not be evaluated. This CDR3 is CASTANPGTDTQYF. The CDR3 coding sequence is TGTGCCAGCACGGCCAACCCGGGGACAGATACGCAGTATTTT.